These T cell receptor beta chains were read from a single sample in a study of blood T cell repertoires in COVID-19. Measured with immunoSEQ multiplex PCR; TCRdb has only the in-frame clones, and not every one. The data hold under 450,000 clones, with roughly 90% observed a single time. Sequenced sample: peripheral blood. The receptors stem from an older woman with COVID-19, enrolled during active disease. Both conserved end residues are part of each CDR3. D genes are given only for firm matches. Clone sizes are given selectively: once, few, many, or a class where the clone is expanded.

TRBV29-1	.	TRBD1	TRBJ1-6	CSVETTGIFTSPLHF	TGCAGCGTTGAAACGACAGGGATCTTTACCTCACCCCTCCACTTT
TRBV19	.	.	TRBJ1-2	CASSMVLGDGYTF	TGTGCCAGTAGTATGGTTTTAGGGGATGGCTACACCTTC
TRBV4-1	.	.	TRBJ2-5	CASSQVPSVETQYF	TGCGCCAGCAGCCAAGTCCCTAGCGTGGAGACCCAGTACTTC
TRBV2	.	.	TRBJ2-5	CASNLRGRETQYF	TGTGCCAGCAACCTAAGGGGCCGGGAGACCCAGTACTTC
TRBV9	.	TRBD1	TRBJ2-2	CASSVQTGGADTGELFF	TGTGCCAGCAGCGTCCAGACAGGGGGCGCCGACACCGGGGAGCTGTTTTTT
TRBV19	.	TRBD1	TRBJ1-5	CASSLDRGGQPQHF	TGTGCCAGTAGTTTGGACAGGGGGGGCCAGCCCCAGCATTTT
TRBV12-3/TRBV12-4	.	.	TRBJ1-3	CASGLFSTIYF	TGTGCCAGCGGACTGTTCTCCACCATATATTTT
TRBV7-3	.	.	TRBJ1-5	CASSLDGTANSNQPQHF	TGTGCCAGCAGCTTAGACGGCACAGCTAATAGCAATCAGCCCCAGCATTTT
TRBV9	once	TRBD2	TRBJ2-5	CASSVGGSGAQETQYF	TGTGCCAGCAGCGTAGGGGGAAGCGGGGCCCAAGAGACCCAGTACTTC
TRBV19	.	TRBD1	TRBJ2-7	CASSSTGASYEQYF	TGTGCCAGTAGCTCGACAGGGGCATCCTACGAGCAGTACTTC
TRBV6-5	.	TRBD1	TRBJ1-2	CASSPFGDSYGYTF	TGTGCCAGCAGTCCTTTTGGGGACAGCTATGGCTACACCTTC
TRBV9	.	.	TRBJ1-6	CASSGTQGWNSPLHF	TGTGCCAGCAGCGGAACTCAGGGGTGGAATTCACCCCTCCACTTT
TRBV19	.	TRBD1	TRBJ1-2	CASAPGTGNYGYTF	TGTGCCAGCGCCCCTGGGACAGGGAACTATGGCTACACCTTC
TRBV12-3/TRBV12-4	once	TRBD1	TRBJ1-2	CASSIQGGYGYTF	TGTGCCAGCAGTATCCAGGGGGGCTATGGCTACACCTTC
TRBV7-7	.	TRBD2	TRBJ2-5	CASSLGLAGGQETQYF	TGTGCCAGCAGCTTAGGACTAGCGGGGGGCCAAGAGACCCAGTACTTC
TRBV6-4	.	.	TRBJ1-1	CASNSRSGLKNTEAFF	TGTGCCAGCAATTCGCGGTCGGGACTTAAGAACACTGAAGCTTTCTTT
TRBV6-6	.	TRBD2	TRBJ2-3	CASSFPVWLAGGRENPDTQYF	TGTGCCAGCAGCTTCCCGGTATGGCTAGCGGGGGGGCGCGAGAACCCAGATACGCAGTATTTT
TRBV27	.	.	TRBJ2-1	CASVSTGTYNEQFF	TGTGCCAGCGTCTCGACAGGTACCTACAATGAGCAGTTCTTC
TRBV5-1	.	.	TRBJ2-1	CASSLAVVVSYNEQFF	TGCGCCAGCAGCTTGGCCGTGGTAGTCTCCTACAATGAGCAGTTCTTC
TRBV7-9	.	.	TRBJ2-3	CASSLSRTVIDTQYF	TGTGCCAGCAGCTTATCCAGGACTGTCATAGATACGCAGTATTTT
TRBV7-3	once	TRBD2	TRBJ2-1	CASSSTSGGYNEQFF	TGTGCCAGCAGCTCAACTAGCGGGGGGTACAATGAGCAGTTCTTC
TRBV6-4	.	TRBD2	TRBJ2-1	CASSADLTGLAGEQFF	TGTGCCAGCAGTGCAGACCTGACGGGACTAGCGGGAGAGCAGTTCTTC
TRBV2	.	TRBD1	TRBJ1-5	CASSSTGVGNQPQHF	TGTGCCAGCAGTTCGACAGGGGTAGGCAATCAGCCCCAGCATTTT
TRBV4-1	.	.	TRBJ2-2	CASSQAGTGELFF	TGCGCCAGCAGCCAAGCGGGGACCGGGGAGCTGTTTTTT
TRBV30	.	.	TRBJ2-1	CAWNKVGGNEQFF	TGTGCCTGGAACAAAGTAGGGGGAAATGAGCAGTTCTTC
TRBV5-5	.	TRBD2	TRBJ2-1	CASSLRSGGTGSYNEQFF	TGTGCCAGCAGCTTGAGGTCCGGGGGGACTGGCTCCTACAATGAGCAGTTCTTC
TRBV5-6	few	.	TRBJ1-6	CASSLAGSSPLHF	TGTGCCAGCAGCTTGGCGGGGTCCTCACCCCTCCACTTT
TRBV10-2	.	.	TRBJ1-4	CASSTGFEAEKLFF	TGCGCCAGCAGCACAGGGTTCGAAGCCGAAAAACTGTTTTTT
TRBV12-3/TRBV12-4	.	.	TRBJ2-1	CASGGSDEQFF	TGTGCCAGCGGGGGGTCGGATGAGCAGTTCTTC
TRBV27	.	.	TRBJ1-2	CASSPDGGAYGYTF	TGTGCCAGCAGCCCCGACGGGGGAGCCTATGGCTACACCTTC
TRBV5-1	.	TRBD1	TRBJ1-1	CASSPTGQGGRGNTEAFF	TGCGCCAGCAGCCCCACCGGACAGGGAGGTAGGGGGAACACTGAAGCTTTCTTT
TRBV13	once	.	TRBJ2-5	CASSLAGETQYF	TGTGCCAGCAGCTTAGCGGGTGAGACCCAGTACTTC
TRBV5-1	once	.	TRBJ2-2	CASSLNPRSDTGELFF	TGCGCCAGCAGCTTGAACCCACGGTCTGACACCGGGGAGCTGTTTTTT
TRBV5-1	.	.	TRBJ2-4	CASSFVQGPGNIQYF	TGCGCCAGCAGCTTTGTCCAGGGCCCCGGAAACATTCAGTACTTC
TRBV12-5	.	.	TRBJ2-3	CASGLVSGVSTDTQYF	TGTGCTAGTGGTTTGGTGTCCGGGGTTAGCACAGATACGCAGTATTTT
TRBV19	once	.	TRBJ1-1	CASSISLPTQAFF	TGTGCCAGTAGTATTTCACTACCCACACAAGCTTTCTTT
TRBV3-1/TRBV3-2	.	TRBD1	TRBJ2-7	CASSQGTGGYEQYF	TGTGCCAGCAGCCAAGGTACAGGGGGCTACGAGCAGTACTTC
TRBV7-8	few	TRBD1	TRBJ2-5	CASSLSPGQQETQYF	TGTGCCAGCAGCTTGAGTCCGGGACAGCAAGAGACCCAGTACTTC
TRBV19	.	TRBD2	TRBJ2-7	CASSIQRGASYEQYF	TGTGCCAGTAGTATACAGCGGGGGGCTTCCTACGAGCAGTACTTC
TRBV29-1	.	.	TRBJ1-4	CSVVSGDEKLFF	TGCAGCGTTGTTTCCGGGGATGAAAAACTGTTTTTT
TRBV7-2	.	TRBD2	TRBJ2-3	CASSPIAGRPDTQYF	TGTGCCAGCAGCCCGATAGCGGGGCGGCCAGATACGCAGTATTTT
TRBV4-1	.	.	TRBJ2-7	CASSQGGFTEQYF	TGCGCCAGCAGCCAAGGCGGGTTCACCGAGCAGTACTTC
TRBV7-8	.	TRBD2	TRBJ2-1	CASSLGGTTRNEQFF	TGTGCCAGCAGCTTAGGGGGGACTACTCGAAATGAGCAGTTCTTC
TRBV15	.	.	TRBJ2-7	CATSRERYEQYF	TGTGCCACCAGCAGAGAGAGATACGAGCAGTACTTC
TRBV15	.	.	TRBJ2-7	CATSRETNRHF	TGTGCCACCAGCAGAGAAACTAACCGGCACTTC
TRBV20-1	few	.	TRBJ1-1	CSVTTRAEAFF	TGCAGTGTTACGACGAGGGCTGAAGCTTTCTTT
TRBV3-1/TRBV3-2	.	.	TRBJ1-1	CASSQVTGNTEAFF	TGTGCCAGCAGCCAAGTTACGGGGAACACTGAAGCTTTCTTT
TRBV12-3/TRBV12-4	.	TRBD2	TRBJ2-4	CASSHGLVNIQYF	TGTGCCAGCAGTCACGGACTAGTAAACATTCAGTACTTC
TRBV6-5	.	.	TRBJ1-6	CASSFYGGDNSPLHF	TGTGCCAGCAGTTTCTACGGGGGGGATAATTCACCCCTCCACTTT
TRBV15	few	TRBD1	TRBJ1-4	CATSNLRGTGGEKLFF	TGTGCCACCAGCAATCTTCGCGGGACAGGGGGTGAAAAACTGTTTTTT
TRBV4-2	.	TRBD2	TRBJ2-3	CASSPPRLATDTQYF	TGTGCCAGCAGCCCACCCAGACTAGCCACAGATACGCAGTATTTT